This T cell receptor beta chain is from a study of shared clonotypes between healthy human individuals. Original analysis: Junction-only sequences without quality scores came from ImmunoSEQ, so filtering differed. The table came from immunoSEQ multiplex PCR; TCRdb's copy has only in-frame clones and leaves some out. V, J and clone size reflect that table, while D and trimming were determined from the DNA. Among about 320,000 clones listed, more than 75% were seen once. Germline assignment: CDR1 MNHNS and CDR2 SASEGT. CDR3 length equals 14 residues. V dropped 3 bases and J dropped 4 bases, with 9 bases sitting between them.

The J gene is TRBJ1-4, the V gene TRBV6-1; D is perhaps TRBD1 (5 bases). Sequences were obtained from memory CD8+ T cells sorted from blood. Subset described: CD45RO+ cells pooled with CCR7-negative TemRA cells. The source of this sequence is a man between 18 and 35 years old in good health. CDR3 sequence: CASSEKGSNEKLFF. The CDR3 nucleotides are TGTGCCAGCAGTGAGAAGGGGAGTAATGAAAAACTGTTTTTT.